This T cell receptor (beta chain) was retrieved from a study of blood T cell repertoires in COVID-19. Study-level background: The United States, Italy and Spain were the sources of the acute and convalescent COVID-19 samples. PBMCs, B-cell-depleted T cells, or T cells were the source of the cDNA or gDNA that made up the material.

This clone was found once. Other DNA sequences in the same sample also yield this CDR3. CDR1 and CDR2 from the germline V gene are MDHEN and SYDVKM. The CDR3 contains 15 residues. Deletions cut 2 bases from V and 0 bases from J, with 8 bases between. As originally analysed: From reference gene primer amplification, estimates of nucleated cell counts were derived. Generated by immunoSEQ multiplex PCR, the TCRdb table keeps only in-frame clones and is missing some. V, J and clone size were drawn from that table, and D and trimming were deduced from the DNA. Counted here are around 65,000 clones, roughly four fifths occurring once; the ten biggest clones make up about two fifths.

The clonotype comes from a human donor in a cohort sampled during active COVID-19. This chain joins TRBV28 and TRBJ1-5; D gene unclear. Sequences were obtained from peripheral blood. DNA of the CDR3: TGTGCCAGCAGTTTACCAACAGCTAGCAATCAGCCCCAGCATTTT. Amino acids: CASSLPTASNQPQHF.